The following is a TCR beta chain sequence with its context. Its antigen is not known. Primers included in the PCR were 60 Vbeta and 13 Jbeta primers. TCRdb's copy holds only in-frame clones and misses some; the assay was immunoSEQ multiplex PCR. The table includes 80,000 to 95,000 clones, 84% detected once. The sample originates from a study of cytomegalovirus exposure and HLA in healthy donors. General study points: TCR sequences were mostly rare, though some public TCRs occurred in many donors.

The V gene end was trimmed by 2 bases and the J gene end by 7 bases; junction bases not matched to a gene: 3. The CDR3 length is 15 residues. Germline V CDR1 and CDR2: SGDLS, YYNGEE. The sequence was obtained from a woman under 30 in good health and CMV-seropositive. V is TRBV9 and J is TRBJ2-7; 16 bases line up with TRBD2. The source material was PBMCs. The DNA for the CDR3 is TGTGCCAGCAGCGTGGGACTAGCGGGAGGGCGAGAGCAGTACTTC. Encoded protein: CASSVGLAGGREQYF.